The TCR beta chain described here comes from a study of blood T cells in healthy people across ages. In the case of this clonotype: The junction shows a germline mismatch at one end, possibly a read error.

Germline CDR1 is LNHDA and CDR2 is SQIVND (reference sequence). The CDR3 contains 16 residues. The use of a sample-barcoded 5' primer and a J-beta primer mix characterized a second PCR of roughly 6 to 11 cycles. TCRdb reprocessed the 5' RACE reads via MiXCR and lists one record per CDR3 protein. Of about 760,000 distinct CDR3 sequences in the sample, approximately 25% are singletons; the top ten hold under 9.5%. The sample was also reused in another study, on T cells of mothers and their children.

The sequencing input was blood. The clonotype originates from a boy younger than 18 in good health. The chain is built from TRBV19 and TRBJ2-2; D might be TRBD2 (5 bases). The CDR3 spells CASSTLAVRGTGELFF. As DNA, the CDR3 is TGCGCCAGTAGTACCCTAGCTGTCCGGGGCACCGGGGAGCTGTTTTTT.